The 20 T cell receptor beta chains below come from one sample, sequenced in a study of T-cell memory formation after mild COVID-19. TCRdb independently ran MiXCR on the 5' RACE reads; one entry per CDR3 protein. The data contain approximately 350,000 distinct CDR3 sequences, around 30% of them singletons. Sequencing was carried out using PBMCs or a T cell subset sorted from them (not recorded which). These receptors all stem from an adult woman who had mild COVID-19 (a few samples of this study predate the infection). Cell type and time point are not known.

Only a few counts were recorded for this clonotype. This chain connects TRBV18 to TRBJ1-5, with unresolved D. Germline V gene lookup returns CDR1 KGHSH and CDR2 LQKENI. Trimming took 2 bases from V and 5 from J, leaving 7 bases between them. The length of the CDR3 is 13 residues. The CDR3 sequence is CASSPARDQPQHF. The CDR3 coding sequence is TGTGCCAGCTCACCAGCGCGGGATCAGCCCCAGCATTTT.

This clonotype was counted a few times. The rearrangement links TRBV12-3 or TRBV12-4 to TRBJ2-1, with 7 bases that match TRBD1. The CDR3 sequence is 12 residues long. The V and J ends lost 4 bases and 10 bases, in that order; junction bases with no gene match: 4. DNA of the CDR3: TGTGCCAGCAGTTCCCAGGGGGACGAGCAGTTCTTC. This codes for CASSSQGDEQFF.

This clonotype came up a few times. The chain is built from TRBV20-1 and TRBJ1-5; D is perhaps TRBD1 (5 bases). Trimming removed 7 bases at V and 0 bases at J, with 16 bases between. CDR1 and CDR2 from the germline V gene are DFQATT and SNEGSKA (reference sequence). The CDR3 covers 15 residues. The CDR3 protein is CSVTGRRYSNQPQHF. The CDR3 DNA sequence: TGCAGTGTTACAGGCCGCAGGTATAGCAATCAGCCCCAGCATTTT.

This clonotype turned up a few times. The V and J genes are TRBV11-1 and TRBJ2-3; D may be TRBD1 or TRBD2 (6 bases each). The CDR3 is made up of 14 amino acids. Germline V gene sequence: CDR1 SGHAT, CDR2 FQDESV (reference sequence). The V gene lost 7 bases and the J gene lost 3 bases, with 14 bases spanning the gap. The CDR3 region has the DNA TGTGCCAGCACTCGTCAAGGGGGGACAGATACGCAGTATTTT. Translating it yields CASTRQGGTDTQYF.

CDR3 sequence: CATSGRGASTDTQYF. The CDR3 DNA is TGTGCCACCAGTGGCAGGGGCGCAAGCACAGATACGCAGTATTTT. The chain combines TRBV24-1 with TRBJ2-3, with a possible D match to TRBD1 (6 bases). The CDR3 spans 15 residues. The V end lost 5 bases, the J end lost 0 bases, and 11 bases lay between the germline ends. Germline CDR1 is KGHDR and CDR2 is SFDVKD.

This rearrangement joins TRBV5-6 to TRBJ2-7, with 10 bases fitting TRBD1. J gave up 7 bases and V 3 bases, and 10 bases lay outside the gene matches. Per germline, CDR1 SGHDT and CDR2 YYEEEE. The CDR3 has 15 residues. CDR3 sequence reads: CASSSGGTGVWEQYF. CDR3 DNA: TGTGCCAGCAGCTCCGGGGGGACAGGGGTCTGGGAGCAGTACTTC.

This chain joins TRBV10-3 and TRBJ2-7, with 8 bases identical to TRBD2. V dropped 6 bases and J dropped 4; count of bases not matched to a gene: 11. Germline loops: CDR1 ENHRY, CDR2 SYGVKD. This CDR3 spans 15 amino acids. CDR3 coding DNA: TGTGCCATCAGCGATTTGGGACTAGGAGGATACGAGCAGTACTTC. Protein: CAISDLGLGGYEQYF.

This clonotype came up many times. The CDR3 region has the DNA TGCGCCAGCAGCTCCGAAATATCCGGCGCCTACGAGCAGTACTTC. It specifies CASSSEISGAYEQYF. J is TRBJ2-7 and V is TRBV4-1, with D unresolved. The CDR3 is 15 residues long. Germline V gene lookup returns CDR1 MGHRA and CDR2 YSYEKL. The V end lost 5 bases, the J end lost 2 bases, and 16 bases lay between the germline ends.

This clonotype was found once. This chain links TRBV24-1 with TRBJ2-7, with D possibly being TRBD2 (6 bases). This CDR3 spans 12 amino acids. Germline CDR1 is KGHDR and CDR2 is SFDVKD. The V end lost 9 bases, the J end lost 1 base, and 9 bases lay between the germline ends. DNA for the CDR3: TGTGCCACCTCTCGGGGGTCCTACGAGCAGTACTTC. This gives the protein CATSRGSYEQYF.

The rearrangement links TRBV9 to TRBJ2-4; no reliable D call. The CDR3 length is 16 residues. Germline V gives CDR1 SGDLS, CDR2 YYNGEE. Trimming removed 3 bases from V and 3 bases from J, with 16 bases in between. The CDR3 DNA is TGTGCCAGCAGCGAGTCCCCCCAATCATTCAAAAACATTCAGTACTTC. Amino acids: CASSESPQSFKNIQYF.

This clonotype was counted a few times. The chain links TRBV18 to TRBJ2-7; perhaps TRBD2 as D (5 bases). Trimming pared 6 bases from V and 6 bases from J, leaving 18 bases between. Germline V gene lookup returns CDR1 KGHSH and CDR2 LQKENI. The CDR3 runs 14 residues. This CDR3 is CASSTRLGGGEQYF. The CDR3, as DNA: TGTGCCAGCTCTACCAGGCTAGGAGGAGGCGAGCAGTACTTC.

This rearrangement joins TRBV7-9 to TRBJ1-2, with 9 bases lining up with TRBD1. Germline V gene sequence: CDR1 SEHNR, CDR2 FQNEAQ (reference sequence). J was trimmed by 8 bases and V by 5 bases; bases with no gene match: 6. The length of the CDR3 is 13 residues. CDR3 region: CASSKGQGDGYTF. Written as DNA, the CDR3 is TGTGCCAGCAGCAAGGGACAGGGAGACGGCTACACCTTC. Supplemented by reference TRBV7-9 and TRBJ1-2, the full variable domain reads DTGVSQNPRHKITKRGQNVTFRCDPISEHNRLYWYRQTLGQGPEFLTYFQNEAQLEKSRLLSDRFSAERPKGSFSTLEIQRTEQGDSAMYLCASSKGQGDGYTFGSGTRLTVV.

Here the CDR3 reads CATSDTGYYGYTF. The CDR3 DNA is TGTGCCACCAGTGACACAGGGTACTATGGCTACACCTTC. V usage is TRBV24-1 and J usage is TRBJ1-2; D might be TRBD1 (6 bases). The CDR3 length is 13 residues. V lost 4 bases, J lost 3 bases, and 8 bases lay in between. Germline loops: CDR1 KGHDR, CDR2 SFDVKD.

The V and J genes are TRBV4-3 and TRBJ2-7; no clear D. The germline gives CDR1 LGHNA, CDR2 YSLEER. The CDR3 totals 15 residues. Trimming cost V 5 bases and J 3 bases, with 17 bases left between them. The CDR3 loop is CASSASGQWGYEQYF. CDR3 in DNA: TGCGCCAGCAGCGCCTCGGGTCAATGGGGCTACGAGCAGTACTTC.

The chain employs TRBV7-9 and TRBJ2-2, with D unresolved. Deletions cut 4 bases from V and 7 bases from J, with 13 bases between. The CDR3 sequence is 14 residues long. Germline V gene sequence: CDR1 SEHNR, CDR2 FQNEAQ (reference sequence). The CDR3 DNA reads as TGTGCCAGCAGCTCAGACACCTACCGCGGGGAGCTGTTTTTT. This encodes CASSSDTYRGELFF.

A single count supports this clonotype. The chain links TRBV7-2 to TRBJ2-3; the D gene is possibly TRBD1 (7 bases). The CDR3 runs 17 residues. Germline-derived CDR1 and CDR2 are SGHTA and FQGNSA. Trimming left V 5 bases short and J 1 base short, with 19 bases between. DNA of the CDR3: TGTGCCAGCAGCCCAACCTTGGGCAGGGGGGGCACAGATACGCAGTATTTT. Protein: CASSPTLGRGGTDTQYF.

This clonotype was seen a few times. The V call is TRBV7-9, the J call TRBJ2-7; unclear D gene. CDR1 is SEHNR and CDR2 is FQNEAQ in the germline V gene (reference sequence). CDR3 length equals 14 residues. V lost 5 bases and J 3 bases, leaving 14 bases between the germline ends. In nucleotides, the CDR3 is TGTGCCAGCAGCCCTGACTTGGTTGGCTACGAGCAGTACTTC. Protein: CASSPDLVGYEQYF.

The chain uses TRBV5-1 and TRBJ2-1; no definite D call. Looked up from germline, CDR1 is SGHRS and CDR2 is YFSETQ. Trimming left V 1 base short and J 7 bases short, with 12 bases between. This CDR3 comprises 14 residues. CDR3 sequence reads: CASSLLGYHNEQFF. The CDR3 bases are TGCGCCAGCAGCTTGCTTGGATACCATAATGAGCAGTTCTTC.

J is TRBJ2-5 and V is TRBV20-1; no firm D call. The V end lost 1 base, the J end lost 5 bases, and 14 bases lay between the germline ends. The CDR3 runs 14 residues. Germline values: CDR1 DFQATT, CDR2 SNEGSKA (reference sequence). The DNA for the CDR3 is TGCAGTGCTAGAGCGGGCAGGTTGGGGGAGACCCAGTACTTC. Translation gives CSARAGRLGETQYF.

This clonotype came up a few times. V is TRBV12-3 or TRBV12-4 and J is TRBJ1-1, with a tentative D call TRBD1 (6 bases). Trimming cost V 4 bases and J 0 bases, with 15 bases left between them. The CDR3 loop spans 16 amino acids. In DNA form, the CDR3 reads TGTGCCAGCAGTTCTTTGACAGGTACGGTGAACACTGAAGCTTTCTTT. This codes for CASSSLTGTVNTEAFF.